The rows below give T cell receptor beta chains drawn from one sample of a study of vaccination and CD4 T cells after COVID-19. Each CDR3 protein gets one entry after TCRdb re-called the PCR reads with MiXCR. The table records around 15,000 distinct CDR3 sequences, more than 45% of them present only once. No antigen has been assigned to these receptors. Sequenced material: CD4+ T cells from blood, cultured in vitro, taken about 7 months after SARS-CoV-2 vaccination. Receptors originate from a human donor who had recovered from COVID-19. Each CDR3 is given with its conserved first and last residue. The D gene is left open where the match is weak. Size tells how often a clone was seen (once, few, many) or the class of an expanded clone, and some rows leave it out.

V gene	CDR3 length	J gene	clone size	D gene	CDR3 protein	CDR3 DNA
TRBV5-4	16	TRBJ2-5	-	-	CASSGGQGVLQETQYF	TGTGCCAGCAGCGGCGGACAAGGGGTCCTTCAAGAGACCCAGTACTTC
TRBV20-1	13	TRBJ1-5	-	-	CSASPGGRQPQHF	TGCAGTGCTAGTCCGGGGGGGCGGCAGCCCCAGCATTTT
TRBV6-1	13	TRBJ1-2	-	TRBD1	CASSVTGVGGYTF	TGTGCCAGCAGTGTCACAGGGGTTGGCGGCTACACCTTC
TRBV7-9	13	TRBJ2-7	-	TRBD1	CASSFDRDYEQYF	TGTGCCAGCAGCTTTGACAGGGACTACGAGCAGTACTTC
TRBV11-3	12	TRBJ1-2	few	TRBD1	CASSTGAYGYTF	TGTGCCAGCAGCACAGGGGCGTATGGCTACACCTTC
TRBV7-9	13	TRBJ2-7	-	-	CASSSSGGHEQYF	TGTGCCAGCAGCTCCTCCGGGGGCCACGAGCAGTACTTC
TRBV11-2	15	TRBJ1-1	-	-	CASSAPRIQHFEAFF	TGTGCCAGCAGCGCCCCCAGGATACAACACTTTGAAGCTTTCTTT
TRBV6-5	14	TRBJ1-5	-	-	CASSSTGLNQPQHF	TGTGCCAGCAGTTCTACAGGGTTAAATCAGCCCCAGCATTTT
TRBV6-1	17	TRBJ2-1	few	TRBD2	CASSQTGTSGIGYEQFF	TGTGCCAGCAGCCAAACCGGGACTAGCGGGATTGGGTATGAGCAGTTCTTC
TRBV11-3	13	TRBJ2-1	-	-	CASRGDRGDEQFF	TGTGCCAGCAGGGGGGACCGGGGAGATGAGCAGTTCTTC
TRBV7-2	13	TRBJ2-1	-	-	CASSFGVANEQFF	TGTGCCAGCAGCTTCGGAGTGGCCAATGAGCAGTTCTTC
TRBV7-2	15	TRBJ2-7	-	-	CASSLGWDATYEQYF	TGTGCCAGCAGCCTCGGATGGGACGCCACCTACGAGCAGTACTTC
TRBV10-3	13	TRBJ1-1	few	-	CAISGSENTEAFF	TGTGCCATCAGTGGATCAGAGAACACTGAAGCTTTCTTT
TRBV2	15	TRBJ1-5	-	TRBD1	CASRALGGGNQPQHF	TGTGCCAGCAGAGCCTTAGGGGGCGGAAATCAGCCCCAGCATTTT
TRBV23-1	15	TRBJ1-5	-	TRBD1	CASRLTGVLIQPQHF	TGCGCCAGCAGACTGACAGGGGTGCTCATTCAGCCCCAGCATTTT
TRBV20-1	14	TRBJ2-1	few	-	CSAGIAELYNEQFF	TGCAGTGCTGGGATAGCGGAGCTTTACAATGAGCAGTTCTTC
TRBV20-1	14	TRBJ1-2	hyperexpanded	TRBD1	CSARDRQGAVGYTF	TGCAGTGCTAGAGACCGACAGGGGGCCGTGGGCTACACCTTC